This T cell receptor beta chain was sequenced during a study of blood T cell repertoires in COVID-19. Profiling relied on immunoSEQ multiplex PCR, and the TCRdb table lists in-frame clones only, not all of them. The repertoire has some 75,000 clones, around nine tenths of them found once; the top ten carry around 0.6%. This clone appeared once. This CDR3 region has 15 residues. CDR1 is SGDLS, CDR2 YYNGEE, per germline. V lost 0 bases, J lost 12 bases, and 11 bases stayed unmatched. The TCR originated in a man in his 60s with acute or convalescent COVID-19. Sequencing was performed on peripheral blood. The rearrangement joins TRBV9 to TRBJ2-1; 8 bases map to TRBD2. This CDR3 reads CASSVGGLENPRQFF. The CDR3 nucleotides are TGTGCCAGCAGCGTAGGGGGACTAGAAAACCCACGGCAGTTCTTC. Looking up the rest from reference TRBV9 and TRBJ2-1 gives the full variable domain: DSGVTQTPKHLITATGQRVTLRCSPRSGDLSVYWYQQSLDQGLQFLIQYYNGEERAKGNILERFSAQQFPDLHSELNLSSLELGDSALYFCASSVGGLENPRQFFGPGTRLTVL.